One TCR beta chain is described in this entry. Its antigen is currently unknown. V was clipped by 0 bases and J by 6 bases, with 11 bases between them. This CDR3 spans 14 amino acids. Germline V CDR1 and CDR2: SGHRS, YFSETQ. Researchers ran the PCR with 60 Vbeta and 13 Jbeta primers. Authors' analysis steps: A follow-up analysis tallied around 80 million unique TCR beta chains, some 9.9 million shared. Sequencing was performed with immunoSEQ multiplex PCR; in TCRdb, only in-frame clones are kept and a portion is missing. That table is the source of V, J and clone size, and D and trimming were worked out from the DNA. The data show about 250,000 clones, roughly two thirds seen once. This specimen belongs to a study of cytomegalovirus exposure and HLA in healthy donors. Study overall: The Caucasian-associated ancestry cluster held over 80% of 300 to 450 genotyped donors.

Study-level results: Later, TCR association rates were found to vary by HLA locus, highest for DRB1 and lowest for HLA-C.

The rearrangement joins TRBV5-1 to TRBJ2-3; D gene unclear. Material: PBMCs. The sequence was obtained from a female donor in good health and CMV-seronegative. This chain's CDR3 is CASSLGHVADTQYF. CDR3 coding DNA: TGCGCCAGCAGCTTGGGCCACGTAGCCGATACGCAGTATTTT.